This is a list of T cell receptor beta chains from one sample in a study of T-cell reconstitution after alpha-beta-depleted transplantation in children. One entry per CDR3 protein results from TCRdb running MiXCR on the PCR reads. Of 190,000 or so distinct CDR3 sequences listed, approximately 6.8% are singletons. Material: PBMCs from the stem cell graft donor, obtained from the stem cell graft. These receptors originate from a human donor who donated a stem cell graft to a child with Wiskott-Aldrich syndrome. CDR3s include the opening cysteine and the closing phenylalanine or tryptophan. A D gene is named only where the DNA matches it firmly. Clone size is stated in some rows and not others, as once, few, many or a class when expanded.

d_call clone_size j_call v_call cdr3_aa cdr3_nt
- few TRBJ1-2 TRBV29-1 CSVDRDSRPYGYTF TGCAGCGTTGACCGCGACAGTCGTCCCTATGGCTACACCTTC
- many TRBJ2-2 TRBV9 CASSVDSARMGPYTGELFF TGTGCCAGCAGCGTAGACTCAGCGAGGATGGGACCCTACACCGGGGAGCTGTTTTTT
- - TRBJ2-5 TRBV5-1 CASSLDSRTQYF TGCGCCAGCAGCTTGGACTCTCGGACCCAGTACTTC
- few TRBJ2-5 TRBV2 CASTLIQGETQYF TGTGCCAGCACCCTGATCCAGGGAGAGACCCAGTACTTC
TRBD1 many TRBJ1-5 TRBV7-9 CASSLGDRAAPQHF TGTGCCAGCAGCTTAGGAGACAGGGCAGCGCCCCAGCATTTT
- many TRBJ1-2 TRBV29-1 CSVEDTSGYTF TGCAGCGTTGAAGACACAAGTGGCTACACCTTC
- many TRBJ1-5 TRBV19 CASSIGGSDQPQHF TGTGCCAGTAGTATTGGGGGCTCGGATCAGCCCCAGCATTTT
TRBD1 many TRBJ2-1 TRBV6-6 CASKQGANNEQFF TGTGCCAGCAAACAGGGGGCTAACAATGAGCAGTTCTTC
- few TRBJ1-5 TRBV5-1 CASSAAGLSNQPQHF TGCGCCAGCAGCGCTGCGGGACTTAGCAATCAGCCCCAGCATTTT
- many TRBJ2-1 TRBV20-1 CSAREQAAVEQFF TGCAGTGCTAGAGAACAAGCAGCGGTAGAGCAGTTCTTC
TRBD2 - TRBJ2-1 TRBV2 CASLGTIPSSYNEQFF TGTGCCAGCCTAGGGACTATCCCGAGCTCCTACAATGAGCAGTTCTTC
- many TRBJ2-1 TRBV30 CAWRIQGQYNEQFF TGTGCCTGGAGAATACAGGGTCAATACAATGAGCAGTTCTTC
- many TRBJ2-2 TRBV29-1 CSVEESGPMNTGELFF TGCAGCGTTGAAGAGAGTGGGCCTATGAACACCGGGGAGCTGTTTTTT
TRBD2 many TRBJ2-1 TRBV20-1 CSASPSSGEFF TGCAGTGCTAGTCCGTCTAGCGGGGAGTTCTTC
TRBD1 many TRBJ2-3 TRBV2 CASSPAQGAKDTQYF TGTGCCAGCAGCCCCGCCCAGGGGGCTAAAGATACGCAGTATTTT
- many TRBJ1-4 TRBV5-1 CASSLRGELGEKLFF TGCGCCAGCAGCTTACGGGGAGAGTTAGGAGAAAAACTGTTTTTT
- - TRBJ2-7 TRBV5-1 CASSRGTAEGTYEQYF TGCGCCAGCAGCCGGGGGACAGCAGAAGGTACCTACGAGCAGTACTTC
- many TRBJ1-2 TRBV5-1 CASSPFGRNYGYTF TGCGCCAGCAGCCCCTTCGGAAGGAACTATGGCTACACCTTC
- many TRBJ2-7 TRBV3-1 CASSQELNGGYEQYF TGTGCCAGCAGCCAAGAACTTAACGGGGGCTACGAGCAGTACTTC
- few TRBJ2-2 TRBV5-6 CASRLGFGTSNTGELFF TGTGCCAGCCGCCTTGGTTTTGGAACCTCGAACACCGGGGAGCTGTTTTTT
- many TRBJ2-7 TRBV21-1 CASNPTYEQYF TGTGCCAGCAACCCGACCTACGAGCAGTACTTC
- many TRBJ1-1 TRBV6-5 CASSYGAIKSNTEAFF TGTGCCAGCAGTTACGGGGCTATCAAAAGTAACACTGAAGCTTTCTTT
TRBD2 many TRBJ2-7 TRBV11-2 CASSPGLAGEQYF TGTGCCAGCAGCCCCGGACTAGCGGGGGAGCAGTACTTC
- many TRBJ1-2 TRBV4-1 CASSHSTNYGYTF TGCGCCAGCAGCCATTCTACGAACTATGGCTACACCTTC
- many TRBJ1-5 TRBV5-1 CASSLDTNQPQHF TGCGCCAGCAGCTTGGACACCAATCAGCCCCAGCATTTT
TRBD1 many TRBJ1-1 TRBV5-1 CASSWGGQGNTEAFF TGCGCCAGCAGCTGGGGGGGACAGGGGAACACTGAAGCTTTCTTT
- many TRBJ1-5 TRBV7-9 CASSVTEGQFQHF TGTGCCAGCAGTGTTACAGAGGGGCAGTTCCAGCATTTT
TRBD1 many TRBJ2-1 TRBV7-2 CASSRFGTGSYNEQFF TGTGCCAGCAGCCGATTCGGGACAGGGAGCTACAATGAGCAGTTCTTC
TRBD1 many TRBJ2-7 TRBV5-1 CASSLVQGNYEQYF TGCGCCAGCAGCTTGGTACAGGGGAACTACGAGCAGTACTTC
- many TRBJ2-4 TRBV12-3/TRBV12-4 CASNRGTEKNIQYF TGTGCCAGCAATCGGGGGACAGAGAAAAACATTCAGTACTTC
- many TRBJ1-2 TRBV12-3/TRBV12-4 CASSHYSLTNYGYTF TGTGCCAGCAGTCACTATTCTTTAACTAACTATGGCTACACCTTC
- many TRBJ2-1 TRBV6-5 CASSRDNEQFF TGTGCCAGCAGCCGCGACAATGAGCAGTTCTTC
- many TRBJ2-1 TRBV3-1 CASSLMGGRTDNEQFF TGTGCCAGCAGCCTGATGGGTGGCCGGACAGACAATGAGCAGTTCTTC
- many TRBJ2-7 TRBV5-1 CASSPDGSSYEQYF TGCGCCAGCAGCCCGGACGGGAGCTCCTACGAGCAGTACTTC
- many TRBJ2-7 TRBV20-1 CSARDGGRWGSSYEQYF TGCAGTGCTAGAGACGGGGGCAGGTGGGGAAGCTCCTACGAGCAGTACTTC
TRBD2 few TRBJ2-3 TRBV2 CATLGLAADTQYF TGTGCCACCCTAGGACTAGCCGCAGATACGCAGTATTTT
- many TRBJ2-7 TRBV7-2 CASNPRGAGEQYF TGTGCCAGCAACCCACGAGGGGCAGGGGAGCAGTACTTC
TRBD1 many TRBJ2-7 TRBV12-3/TRBV12-4 CASSQGAMVFYEQYF TGTGCCAGCAGCCAGGGGGCCATGGTCTTCTACGAGCAGTACTTC
- many TRBJ2-5 TRBV5-1 CASSSGTLGETQYF TGCGCCAGCAGCTCCGGGACCCTGGGAGAGACCCAGTACTTC
TRBD2 few TRBJ2-7 TRBV7-2 CASRRGGPGYEQYF TGTGCCAGCCGCCGGGGAGGGCCTGGCTACGAGCAGTACTTC
- many TRBJ2-3 TRBV20-1 CSAPESGTDTQYF TGCAGTGCTCCCGAATCGGGAACAGATACGCAGTATTTT
- - TRBJ1-5 TRBV6-1 CASTPTVGWPQHF TGTGCCAGCACTCCGACGGTCGGTTGGCCCCAGCATTTT
- many TRBJ2-7 TRBV7-6 CASSFAGPQEAYF TGTGCCAGCAGCTTCGCCGGGCCCCAAGAGGCGTACTTC
TRBD1 many TRBJ2-7 TRBV7-9 CASSPGDRLGGEQYF TGTGCCAGCAGCCCCGGGGACAGGTTGGGTGGCGAGCAGTACTTC
- many TRBJ2-7 TRBV20-1 CSASFSYRAEQYF TGCAGTGCTAGCTTCTCCTACAGGGCCGAGCAGTACTTC
TRBD2 many TRBJ2-7 TRBV6-2/TRBV6-3 CASRDSGSSNYEQYF TGTGCCAGCAGAGATAGCGGGAGTTCTAACTACGAGCAGTACTTC
- many TRBJ2-5 TRBV15 CATSSGIQETQYF TGTGCCACCAGCTCCGGGATTCAAGAGACCCAGTACTTC
TRBD2 many TRBJ2-7 TRBV20-1 CSARDLGGGRKNEQYF TGCAGTGCTAGAGATCTGGGCGGGGGAAGAAAAAACGAGCAGTACTTC
- many TRBJ1-2 TRBV12-3/TRBV12-4 CASSPFTGAIAYGYTF TGTGCCAGCAGCCCTTTCACGGGGGCCATCGCCTATGGCTACACCTTC
- few TRBJ2-7 TRBV15 CATSRLLEGHEQYF TGTGCCACCAGCAGACTATTGGAGGGGCACGAGCAGTACTTC
TRBD1 - TRBJ2-1 TRBV7-2 CASSFYRGYNEQFF TGTGCCAGCTCCTTTTACAGGGGCTACAATGAGCAGTTCTTC
TRBD1 many TRBJ2-1 TRBV28 CASSPLRGLLYNEQFF TGTGCCAGCAGTCCTCTCAGGGGGCTTCTCTACAATGAGCAGTTCTTC
- many TRBJ1-1 TRBV6-2/TRBV6-3 CASSYRFGEAFF TGTGCCAGCAGTTACCGGTTTGGTGAAGCTTTCTTT
- few TRBJ1-5 TRBV20-1 CSARGTANQPQHF TGCAGTGCGAGGGGGACGGCCAATCAGCCCCAGCATTTT
TRBD2 - TRBJ2-2 TRBV6-1 CASSALVAGGPSTGELFF TGTGCCAGCAGTGCTCTTGTAGCGGGAGGGCCAAGCACCGGGGAGCTGTTTTTT
- many TRBJ2-5 TRBV20-1 CSARPLDGGQETQYF TGCAGTGCTAGGCCCCTAGACGGAGGCCAAGAGACCCAGTACTTC